This T cell receptor beta chain was sequenced during a study of T-cell reconstitution after alpha-beta-depleted transplantation in children. This clonotype came up many times. V lost 6 bases, J lost 9 bases, and 18 bases lay in between. The CDR3 contains 14 residues. The germline CDR1 and CDR2 sequences are MNHEY and SVGEGT. A TCRbeta library incorporating unique molecular identifiers was prepared. TCRdb used MiXCR to reprocess the PCR reads, holding one entry per CDR3 protein. The table lists over 200,000 distinct CDR3 sequences, approximately 10% of them singletons. The specimen comprised PBMCs, sampled before TCRalphabeta/CD19-depleted stem cell transplant. This TCR came from a child younger than two with acute myeloid leukemia, due to receive a stem cell transplant. V is TRBV6-2 or TRBV6-3 and J is TRBJ2-4; maybe TRBD2 (5 bases). CDR3 in amino acids: CASRPRRGRPIQYF. The CDR3 DNA sequence: TGTGCCAGCAGACCCCGTCGGGGTAGGCCCATTCAGTACTTC.